Listed below are T cell receptor beta chains from one sample, sequenced in a study of blood T cells in healthy people across ages. TCRdb called the 5' RACE reads again in MiXCR, with one record for every CDR3 protein. The sample has about 800,000 distinct CDR3 sequences, around 25% seen once. The sample also formed part of further work on T cells of mothers and their children.

The sample consisted of blood. These receptor sequences come from a boy between 10 and 17 years old in good health. CDR3s include the opening cysteine and the closing phenylalanine or tryptophan. The D gene is left open where the match is weak. Expanded clones are given a class, and other clones once, few, many or no size at all.

D	V	size	J	CDR3	DNA
TRBD1	TRBV3-1	.	TRBJ1-6	CASSSTRQTGLVNSPLHF	TGTGCCAGCAGCTCCACGAGACAGACAGGGCTCGTTAATTCACCCCTCCACTTT
.	TRBV20-1	many	TRBJ2-7	CSAMRTDSSYEQYF	TGCAGTGCTATGCGGACAGACAGCTCCTACGAGCAGTACTTC
.	TRBV10-3	once	TRBJ2-3	CAINSGGEDTQYF	TGTGCCATCAATTCAGGCGGCGAGGATACGCAGTATTTT
.	TRBV11-2	many	TRBJ2-1	CASSFTGSYNEQFF	TGTGCCAGCAGCTTTACAGGGTCCTACAATGAGCAGTTCTTC
.	TRBV10-3	.	TRBJ2-4	CAISESEGTNTKNIQYF	TGTGCCATCAGTGAGTCGGAGGGGACCAATACCAAAAACATTCAGTACTTC
.	TRBV2	few	TRBJ1-1	CASSEVVGARRDNTEAFF	TGTGCCAGCAGTGAAGTAGTAGGGGCTCGACGTGATAACACTGAAGCTTTCTTT
TRBD2	TRBV24-1	few	TRBJ2-1	CATSPRRTSANEQFF	TGTGCCACCAGTCCTCGGAGGACTAGCGCCAATGAGCAGTTCTTC
TRBD2	TRBV14	.	TRBJ2-7	CASSHGGDTEFYEQYF	TGTGCCAGCAGCCACGGGGGGGACACAGAATTCTACGAGCAGTACTTC
TRBD2	TRBV28	.	TRBJ2-5	CASRLTIPAGEETQYF	TGTGCCAGCAGGCTCACTATCCCAGCGGGGGAAGAGACCCAGTACTTC
TRBD2	TRBV4-1	few	TRBJ2-1	CASRRRGDEQFF	TGCGCCAGCCGACGTCGGGGGGATGAGCAGTTCTTC
TRBD1	TRBV2	few	TRBJ1-2	CASSENLQGADGYTF	TGTGCCAGCAGTGAAAACCTACAGGGGGCTGACGGCTACACCTTC
.	TRBV12-3/TRBV12-4	few	TRBJ1-5	CASSLVGGHAGNQPQHF	TGTGCCAGCAGTTTAGTCGGTGGGCACGCCGGCAATCAGCCCCAGCATTTT
TRBD2	TRBV28	.	TRBJ2-1	CASSRSGSYGNEQFF	TGTGCCAGCAGCCGTAGCGGGAGCTATGGCAATGAGCAGTTCTTC
TRBD2	TRBV6-1	few	TRBJ2-5	CASSKLLARGIEETQYF	TGTGCCAGCAGCAAACTGCTAGCGCGGGGGATCGAAGAGACCCAGTACTTC
TRBD1	TRBV12-3/TRBV12-4	few	TRBJ1-5	CASLAGGQHSNQPQHF	TGTGCCAGCCTTGCGGGGGGACAGCATAGCAATCAGCCCCAGCATTTT
.	TRBV7-3	.	TRBJ2-5	CASSPYVGETQYF	TGTGCCAGCAGTCCCTATGTGGGAGAGACCCAGTACTTC
TRBD2	TRBV5-1	.	TRBJ2-2	CASSYDTSANTGELFF	TGCGCCAGCAGCTATGATACTAGCGCGAACACCGGGGAGCTGTTTTTT
.	TRBV4-3	.	TRBJ1-5	CASSQDRAQNQPQHF	TGCGCCAGCAGCCAAGATCGGGCTCAGAATCAGCCCCAGCATTTT
.	TRBV29-1	.	TRBJ2-5	CSSGSAQETQYF	TGCAGCTCCGGGAGCGCACAAGAGACCCAGTACTTC
TRBD1	TRBV12-3/TRBV12-4	few	TRBJ2-7	CASSPQQGETYEQYF	TGTGCCAGCAGTCCTCAACAGGGGGAAACCTACGAGCAGTACTTC
TRBD2	TRBV9	.	TRBJ2-5	CASSATGGGPRETQYF	TGTGCCAGCAGCGCCACCGGGGGGGGGCCAAGAGAGACCCAGTACTTC
.	TRBV7-2	few	TRBJ1-6	CASSLDFVSPLHF	TGTGCCAGCAGCTTAGATTTCGTTTCACCCCTCCACTTT
TRBD1	TRBV12-3/TRBV12-4	.	TRBJ1-2	CASSWGQGVGYTF	TGTGCCAGCAGTTGGGGGCAGGGGGTCGGCTACACCTTC
TRBD1	TRBV14	.	TRBJ1-1	CASQSTGNTRLVF	TGTGCCAGCCAATCGACAGGGAATACTCGTTTGGTGTTT
.	TRBV27	.	TRBJ2-5	CASSSLLGSPGETQYF	TGTGCCAGCAGCTCTCTTCTGGGATCACCCGGTGAGACCCAGTACTTC
.	TRBV20-1	few	TRBJ2-3	CSANHGFFPTDTQYF	TGCAGTGCAAACCACGGCTTTTTCCCCACAGATACGCAGTATTTT
.	TRBV7-2	.	TRBJ2-7	CASSRDLRPSSYEQYF	TGTGCCAGCAGCCGAGACCTGCGGCCGAGCTCCTACGAGCAGTACTTC
.	TRBV7-2	.	TRBJ2-7	CASSGNNYEQYF	TGTGCCAGCAGCGGCAACAATTACGAGCAGTACTTC
.	TRBV4-1	few	TRBJ2-7	CASSQIGTSYEQYF	TGCGCCAGCAGCCAAATAGGGACCTCCTACGAGCAGTACTTC
.	TRBV5-1	.	TRBJ2-7	CASSLVWQTYEQYF	TGCGCCAGCAGCTTGGTCTGGCAGACCTACGAGCAGTACTTC
.	TRBV27	.	TRBJ1-2	CASSWGPRNYGYTF	TGTGCCAGCAGTTGGGGGCCGAGAAACTATGGCTACACCTTC
.	TRBV12-3/TRBV12-4	.	TRBJ2-7	CASSLTPGYEQYF	TGTGCCAGCAGCCTAACGCCCGGCTACGAGCAGTACTTC
TRBD1	TRBV6-6	.	TRBJ1-4	CASSLVSGQGVELFF	TGTGCCAGCAGCTTAGTCTCGGGACAGGGCGTAGAACTGTTTTTT
.	TRBV20-1	.	TRBJ2-5	CSASRSGQETQYF	TGCAGTGCTAGCCGGTCAGGGCAAGAGACCCAGTACTTC
.	TRBV5-1	.	TRBJ2-5	CASSSLLGRTVQETQYF	TGCGCCAGCAGCTCTCTATTAGGGAGGACAGTCCAAGAGACCCAGTACTTC
TRBD2	TRBV29-1	few	TRBJ2-7	CSVGGAASGRASYEQYF	TGCAGCGTTGGGGGGGCTGCTAGCGGGAGGGCCTCCTACGAGCAGTACTTC
TRBD1	TRBV15	.	TRBJ1-4	CATSSVQGFEKLFF	TGTGCCACCAGCAGCGTACAGGGGTTTGAAAAACTGTTTTTT
.	TRBV15	.	TRBJ1-1	CATSRDRQGGYTEAFF	TGTGCCACCAGCAGAGATCGGCAGGGAGGGTACACTGAAGCTTTCTTT
TRBD2	TRBV28	.	TRBJ2-7	CASSVTSGGTFEQYF	TGTGCCAGCAGCGTGACTAGCGGGGGGACCTTCGAGCAGTACTTC
TRBD1	TRBV27	.	TRBJ2-1	CASNPGQGNDEQFF	TGTGCCAGCAATCCGGGACAGGGGAACGATGAGCAGTTCTTC